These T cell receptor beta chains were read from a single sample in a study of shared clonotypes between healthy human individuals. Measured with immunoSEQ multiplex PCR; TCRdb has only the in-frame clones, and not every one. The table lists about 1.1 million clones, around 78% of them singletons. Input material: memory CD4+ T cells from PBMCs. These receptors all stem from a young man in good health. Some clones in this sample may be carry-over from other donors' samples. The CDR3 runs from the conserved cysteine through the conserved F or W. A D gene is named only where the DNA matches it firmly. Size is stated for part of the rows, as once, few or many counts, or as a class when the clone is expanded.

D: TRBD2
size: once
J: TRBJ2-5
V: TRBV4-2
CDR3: CASSQGLAGGRETQYF
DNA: TGTGCCAGCAGCCAAGGACTAGCGGGAGGCCGGGAGACCCAGTACTTC

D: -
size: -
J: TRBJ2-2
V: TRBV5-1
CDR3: CASSQGHGELFF
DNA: TGCGCCAGCAGCCAGGGACACGGGGAGCTGTTTTTT

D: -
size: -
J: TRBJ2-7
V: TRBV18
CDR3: CASSPQGNSYEQYF
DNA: TGTGCCAGCTCACCACAGGGAAACTCCTACGAGCAGTACTTC

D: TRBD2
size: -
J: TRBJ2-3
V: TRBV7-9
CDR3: CASSTYFGLASTDTQYF
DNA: TGTGCCAGCAGTACTTATTTTGGACTAGCCAGCACAGATACGCAGTATTTT

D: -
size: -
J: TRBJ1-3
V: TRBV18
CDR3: CASSPLDSGNTIYF
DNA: TGTGCCAGCTCACCTCTTGACAGTGGAAACACCATATATTTT

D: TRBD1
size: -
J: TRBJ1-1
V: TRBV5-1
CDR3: CASSWEQGWNTEAFF
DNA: TGCGCCAGCAGCTGGGAACAGGGGTGGAACACTGAAGCTTTCTTT

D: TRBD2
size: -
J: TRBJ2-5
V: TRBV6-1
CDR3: CATRWGGAEETQYF
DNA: TGTGCCACCCGATGGGGAGGGGCCGAGGAGACCCAGTACTTC

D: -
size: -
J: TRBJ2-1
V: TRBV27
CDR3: CASSLGPMRQVYNEQFF
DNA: TGTGCCAGCAGTTTGGGGCCGATGAGACAGGTCTACAATGAGCAGTTCTTC

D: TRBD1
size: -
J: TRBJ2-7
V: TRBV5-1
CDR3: CASSLRQGYEQYF
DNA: TGCGCCAGCAGCTTGCGACAGGGCTACGAGCAGTACTTC

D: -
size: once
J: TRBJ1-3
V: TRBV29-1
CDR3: CSVARRSSGNTIYF
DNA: TGCAGCGTTGCAAGACGGAGCTCTGGAAACACCATATATTTT

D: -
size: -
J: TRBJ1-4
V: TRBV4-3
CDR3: CASSQDFSFYEKLFF
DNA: TGCGCCAGCAGCCAAGATTTCAGTTTTTATGAAAAACTGTTTTTT

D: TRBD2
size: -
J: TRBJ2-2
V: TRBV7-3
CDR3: CASSRTSEGGELFF
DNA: TGTGCCAGCAGCCGGACTAGCGAGGGCGGGGAGCTGTTTTTT

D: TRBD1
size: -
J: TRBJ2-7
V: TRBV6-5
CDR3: CASSYPDRLGEQYF
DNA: TGTGCCAGCAGTTACCCGGACAGGTTGGGCGAGCAGTACTTC

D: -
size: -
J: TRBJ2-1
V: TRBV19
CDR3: CASSIVGSVVTQFF
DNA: TGTGCCAGTAGTATAGTGGGTAGCGTAGTAACGCAGTTCTTC

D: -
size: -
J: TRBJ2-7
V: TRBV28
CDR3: CASSFPGNEQYF
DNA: TGTGCCAGCAGTTTCCCGGGAAACGAGCAGTACTTC

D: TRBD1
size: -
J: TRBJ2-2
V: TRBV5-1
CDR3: CASSLGPMGQGTTGELFF
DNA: TGCGCCAGCAGCTTGGGGCCTATGGGACAGGGAACTACCGGGGAGCTGTTTTTT

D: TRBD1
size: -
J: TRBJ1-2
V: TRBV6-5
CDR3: CASSYTGQGSYGYTF
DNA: TGTGCCAGCAGTTATACGGGACAGGGGAGCTATGGCTACACCTTC

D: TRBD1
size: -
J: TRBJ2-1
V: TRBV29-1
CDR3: CSADTSPGTGGSYNEQFF
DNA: TGCAGCGCCGACACCAGCCCGGGGACAGGGGGCTCCTACAATGAGCAGTTCTTC

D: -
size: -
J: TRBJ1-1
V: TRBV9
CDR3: CASSVGGPMNTEAFF
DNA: TGTGCCAGCAGCGTAGGTGGACCTATGAACACTGAAGCTTTCTTT

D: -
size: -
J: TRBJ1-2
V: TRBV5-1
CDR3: CASSAGVPVYGYTF
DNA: TGCGCCAGCAGCGCAGGCGTCCCGGTCTATGGCTACACCTTC

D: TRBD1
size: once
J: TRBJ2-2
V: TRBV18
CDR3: CASSPPDRGTGELFF
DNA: TGTGCCAGCTCACCCCCCGACAGGGGGACCGGGGAGCTGTTTTTT

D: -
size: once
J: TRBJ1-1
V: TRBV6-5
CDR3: CASSYRGRTEAFF
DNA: TGTGCCAGCAGTTATCGGGGGCGGACTGAAGCTTTCTTT

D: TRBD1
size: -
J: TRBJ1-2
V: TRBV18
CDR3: CASSRLSGQGFDYGYTF
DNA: TGTGCCAGCTCACGCTTATCTGGACAGGGCTTTGACTATGGCTACACCTTC

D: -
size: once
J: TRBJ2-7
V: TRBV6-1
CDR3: CASSNNYEQYF
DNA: TGTGCCAGCAGCAATAACTACGAGCAGTACTTC

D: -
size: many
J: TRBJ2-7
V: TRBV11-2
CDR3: CASSPLGGVYEQYF
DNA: TGTGCCAGCAGCCCACTAGGGGGGGTCTACGAGCAGTACTTC

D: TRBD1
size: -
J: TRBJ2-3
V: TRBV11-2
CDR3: CASSLARGRLGDTQYF
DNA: TGTGCCAGCAGCTTAGCCAGGGGGCGATTAGGAGATACGCAGTATTTT

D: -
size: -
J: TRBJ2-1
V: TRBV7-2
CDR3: CASSLAAVNNEQFF
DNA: TGTGCCAGCAGCTTAGCGGCGGTTAACAATGAGCAGTTCTTC

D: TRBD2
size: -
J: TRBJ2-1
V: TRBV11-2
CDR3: CASSSTILAGGYNEQFF
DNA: TGTGCCAGCAGCTCAACCATACTAGCGGGGGGGTACAATGAGCAGTTCTTC

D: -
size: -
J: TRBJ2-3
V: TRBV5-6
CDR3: CASSSGTGLSTDTQYF
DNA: TGTGCCAGCAGCTCAGGGACTGGACTTAGCACAGATACGCAGTATTTT

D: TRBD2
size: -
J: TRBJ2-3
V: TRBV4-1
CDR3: CASSQIAGGSTDTQYF
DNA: TGCGCCAGCAGCCAAATAGCGGGAGGTAGCACAGATACGCAGTATTTT

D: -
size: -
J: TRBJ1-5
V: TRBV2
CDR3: CASSGATSNQPQHF
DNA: TGTGCCAGCAGTGGGGCAACTAGCAATCAGCCCCAGCATTTT

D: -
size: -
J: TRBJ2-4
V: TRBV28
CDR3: CASSRDGVAKNIQYF
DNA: TGTGCCAGCAGTCGGGACGGGGTAGCCAAAAACATTCAGTACTTC

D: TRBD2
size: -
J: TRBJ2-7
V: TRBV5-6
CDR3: CASSYKGLAGRAYEQYF
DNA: TGTGCCAGCAGCTACAAGGGACTAGCGGGACGAGCCTACGAGCAGTACTTC

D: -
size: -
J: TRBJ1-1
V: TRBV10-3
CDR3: CAIKQSGAGTEAFF
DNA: TGTGCCATCAAACAGAGCGGGGCTGGCACTGAAGCTTTCTTT

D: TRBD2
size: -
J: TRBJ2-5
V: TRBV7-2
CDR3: CASRESSGLWTQYF
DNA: TGTGCCAGCAGAGAGTCTAGCGGATTGTGGACCCAGTACTTC

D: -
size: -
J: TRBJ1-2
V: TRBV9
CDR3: CASSVVTRPNYGYTF
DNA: TGTGCCAGCAGCGTAGTAACGAGACCTAACTATGGCTACACCTTC

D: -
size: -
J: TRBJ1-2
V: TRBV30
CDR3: CAWNAGYGYTF
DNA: TGTGCCTGGAATGCGGGCTATGGCTACACCTTC

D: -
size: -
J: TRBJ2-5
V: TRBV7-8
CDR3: CASSFAVGVKTQYF
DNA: TGTGCCAGCAGCTTCGCCGTGGGAGTCAAGACCCAGTACTTC

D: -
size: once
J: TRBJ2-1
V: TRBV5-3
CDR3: CARSPDGPVRLYNEQFF
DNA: TGTGCCAGAAGCCCCGACGGACCAGTCCGTCTATACAATGAGCAGTTCTTC

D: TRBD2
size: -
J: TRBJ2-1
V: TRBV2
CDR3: CASRMGLAGDNEQFF
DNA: TGTGCCAGCAGAATGGGACTAGCGGGGGACAATGAGCAGTTCTTC

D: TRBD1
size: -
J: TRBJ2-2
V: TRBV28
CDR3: CASRRYGTGGLNTGELFF
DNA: TGTGCCAGCAGGCGATACGGGACAGGGGGCTTGAACACCGGGGAGCTGTTTTTT

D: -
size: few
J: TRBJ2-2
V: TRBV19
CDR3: CASSIWGANTGELFF
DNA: TGTGCCAGTAGTATTTGGGGTGCGAACACCGGGGAGCTGTTTTTT

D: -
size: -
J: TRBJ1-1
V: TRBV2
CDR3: CASREDPVRAFF
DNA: TGTGCCAGCAGAGAGGACCCAGTACGGGCTTTCTTT

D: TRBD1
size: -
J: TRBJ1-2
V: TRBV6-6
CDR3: CASTTGGNYGYTF
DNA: TGTGCCAGTACGACAGGGGGTAACTATGGCTACACCTTC

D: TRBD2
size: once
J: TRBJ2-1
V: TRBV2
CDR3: CASSEEWEGSGQFF
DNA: TGTGCCAGCAGTGAAGAGTGGGAGGGGAGTGGGCAGTTCTTC

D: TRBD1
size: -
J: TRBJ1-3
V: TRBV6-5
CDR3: CASSDRADTIYF
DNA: TGTGCCAGCAGCGACAGGGCAGACACCATATATTTT